The 11 T cell receptor beta chains below come from one sample, sequenced in a study of response to subunit inactivated influenza vaccine. A single record per CDR3 protein comes from TCRdb applying MiXCR to the RT-PCR reads. The table shows about 170,000 distinct CDR3 sequences, with 9.5% to 15% occurring only once. These same data were also listed under a study on T cells expressing NK-cell markers. According to that study: As the method of synthesis, 5'RACE template switching with UMIs yielded TCR beta cDNA.

This specimen was CD8+ T cells sorted from PBMCs, taken 11 to 12 days after vaccination. These TCRs come from a man over 45 who received an inactivated influenza vaccine.

This chain links TRBV28 with TRBJ1-1; D gene ambiguous. Trimming cost V 8 bases and J 5 bases, with 6 bases left between them. The CDR3 consists of 10 residues. The germline gives CDR1 MDHEN, CDR2 SYDVKM. The CDR3 nucleotides are TGTGCCAGCGGGGATACTGAAGCTTTCTTT. Its translation: CASGDTEAFF.

As for this clonotype: One junction end disagrees with the germline gene, perhaps due to a read error. The J gene is TRBJ2-5, the V gene TRBV6-1; TRBD2 aligns across 7 bases. This CDR3 contains 16 residues. The V gene's germline CDR1 is MNHNS and CDR2 SASEGT. CDR3 nucleotide sequence: TGTGCCAGCACTGAAGCGCAACGGGGACTACACAGTCCCCAGTACTTC. Protein: CASTEAQRGLHSPQYF.

This clonotype was detected only a few times. The genes are TRBV4-1 and TRBJ2-7; 7 bases are shared with TRBD2. Germline CDR1 reads MGHRA; CDR2 reads YSYEKL. V shed 0 bases, J shed 3 bases, and the junction held 8 bases outside the gene matches. This CDR3 is built from 16 residues. Here the CDR3 reads CASSQDQSSGLYEQYF. CDR3 in DNA: TGCGCCAGCAGCCAAGATCAGTCTAGCGGACTCTACGAGCAGTACTTC.

This clonotype was counted only a few times. This chain uses TRBV5-6 with TRBJ1-1; D ambiguous. The CDR3 loop spans 12 amino acids. V gave up 0 bases and J gave up 4 bases, with 4 bases separating them. Germline V gene sequence: CDR1 SGHDT, CDR2 YYEEEE. Written as DNA, the CDR3 is TGTGCCAGCAGCTTGGGTACCACTGAAGCTTTCTTT. This sequence encodes CASSLGTTEAFF.

The V gene is TRBV4-3, the J gene TRBJ2-1, with 8 bases aligning to TRBD2. Germline trimming cut 1 base from V and 0 bases from J; bases unmatched to any gene: 5. Germline-derived CDR1 and CDR2 are LGHNA and YSLEER. CDR3 length: 17 amino acids. The CDR3 sequence: CASSQGRGAGSYNEQFF. CDR3 bases: TGCGCCAGCAGCCAAGGGCGGGGGGCCGGCTCCTACAATGAGCAGTTCTTC.

This clonotype appeared a few times. The chain is built from TRBV15 and TRBJ2-5; 12 nucleotides line up with TRBD2. The CDR3 extends over 13 amino acids. V shed 4 bases, J shed 10 bases, and the junction held 4 bases outside the gene matches. Germline values: CDR1 LNHNV, CDR2 YYDKDF (reference sequence). The CDR3 nucleotides read TGTGCCACCAGCACTAGCGGGAGGGCCTTCCAGTACTTC. This translates into CATSTSGRAFQYF.

This clonotype has a handful of counts. This chain uses TRBV7-9 with TRBJ2-4; D gene unclear. V lost 5 bases and J 1 base, leaving 12 bases between the germline ends. The CDR3 extends over 15 amino acids. CDR1 and CDR2 from the germline V gene are SEHNR and FQNEAQ (reference sequence). CDR3 amino acids: CASSEWVTAKNIQYF. The DNA of the CDR3 is TGTGCCAGCAGCGAATGGGTAACGGCCAAAAACATTCAGTACTTC.

This clonotype has more than one count but fewer than ten. The rearrangement uses TRBV20-1 and TRBJ2-2; D may be TRBD1 (6 bases). The length of the CDR3 is 15 residues. The ends were cut back, 6 bases at V and 2 bases at J, with 16 bases in the middle. The germline V gene has CDR1 DFQATT and CDR2 SNEGSKA (reference sequence). CDR3 in DNA: TGCAGTGCCCCTTCCGGGACAACAAACACCGGGGAGCTGTTTTTT. It encodes CSAPSGTTNTGELFF.

This clonotype has a count of ten or more. V gene TRBV15 combines with J gene TRBJ2-5; D is uncertain. Germline assignment: CDR1 LNHNV and CDR2 YYDKDF (reference sequence). The germline V and J ends were trimmed by 2 bases and 5 bases, with 12 bases remaining between them. The CDR3 totals 14 residues. CDR3 in amino acids: CATSRSRGRETQYF. The CDR3 nucleotides are TGTGCCACCAGCAGATCCCGAGGCCGGGAGACCCAGTACTTC.

This clonotype was recorded many times. The chain's CDR3 is CASSLTGGGELFF. The CDR3 DNA reads TGTGCCAGCAGTCTCACAGGAGGCGGGGAGCTGTTTTTT. The chain links TRBV12-3 or TRBV12-4 to TRBJ2-2; possibly TRBD1 or TRBD2 for D (5 bases each). The germline V and J ends were trimmed by 5 bases and 7 bases, with 11 bases remaining between them. The CDR3 extends over 13 amino acids.

This clonotype was observed a few times. The J gene is TRBJ1-2, the V gene TRBV29-1, with a weak D call TRBD1 (6 bases). Trimming pared 3 bases from V and 7 bases from J, leaving 18 bases between. This CDR3 has 14 amino acids. Per the germline V gene, CDR1 is SQVTM and CDR2 is ANQGSEA. The CDR3 nucleotides are TGCAGCGTTGATGACAGGCCGGTGGACTTTGGCTACACCTTC. Translated, it gives CSVDDRPVDFGYTF.